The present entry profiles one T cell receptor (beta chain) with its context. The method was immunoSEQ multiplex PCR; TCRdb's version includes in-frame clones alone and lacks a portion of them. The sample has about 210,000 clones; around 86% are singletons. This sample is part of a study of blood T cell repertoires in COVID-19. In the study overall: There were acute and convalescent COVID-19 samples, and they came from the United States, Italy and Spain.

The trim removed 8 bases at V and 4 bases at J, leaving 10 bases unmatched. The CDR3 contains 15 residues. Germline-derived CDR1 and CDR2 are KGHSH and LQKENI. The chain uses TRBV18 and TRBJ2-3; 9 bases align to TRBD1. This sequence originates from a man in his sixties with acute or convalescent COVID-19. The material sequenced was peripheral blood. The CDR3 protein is CASRTGQGSPDTQYF. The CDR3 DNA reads TGTGCCAGCCGAACGGGACAGGGAAGCCCAGATACGCAGTATTTT.